One sample yielded the 29 T cell receptor beta chains listed below, sequenced in a study of tumor and adjacent non-tumor tissue in lung cancer. RNA was extracted from bulk tissue without any cell sorting. The library came from three nested PCR rounds adapted from ARM-PCR protocols. TCRdb independently ran MiXCR on the multiplex PCR reads; one entry per CDR3 protein. The table includes around 200,000 distinct CDR3 sequences, over 55% detected once. Sequenced material: lung tumor tissue. The origin of the receptors is a man between 60 and 75 years old with non-small cell lung cancer.

In regard to this clonotype: A junction end diverges from the germline sequence, so it may reflect a read error. V gene TRBV30 combines with J gene TRBJ2-3, with no clear D. Germline values: CDR1 GTSNPN, CDR2 SVGIG (reference sequence). The CDR3 is 15 residues long. The CDR3 DNA sequence: TGTGCCTGGAGTGGACACCTTCTTAGCACAGAAACGCAGTATTTT. Protein product: CAWSGHLLSTETQYF.

Details on this clonotype: The junction differs from germline at one of its ends, possibly a read error. The chain couples TRBV11-3 to TRBJ1-2; 7 bases are shared with TRBD1. Germline V gives CDR1 SGHNT, CDR2 YENEEA. The CDR3 extends over 13 amino acids. For the CDR3, the DNA is TGTACCAGCAGCCCAGACAGGGAATATGGCTATACCTTC. This encodes CTSSPDREYGYTF.

A remark on this clonotype: This likely comes from a read error, as the CDR3 has no conserved phenylalanine or tryptophan at its end. The chain has TRBV20-1 and TRBJ2-2; no clear D. This CDR3 comprises 14 residues. The germline CDR1 and CDR2 sequences are DFQATT and SNEGSKA (reference sequence). The CDR3 reads CNARAGGNTGELFL. The CDR3 region has the DNA TGCAATGCTAGAGCCGGCGGGAACACCGGGGAGCTGTTTTTA.

The chain couples TRBV10-2 to TRBJ2-5; D possibly corresponds to TRBD1 (5 bases). Germline V CDR1 and CDR2: WSHSY, SAAADI. V lost 7 bases to trimming and J lost 4 bases, with 10 bases between them. The CDR3 covers 12 residues. The CDR3 nucleotides read TGCGCCAGCACAGGGATCAGAGAGACCCAGTACTTC. Encoded protein: CASTGIRETQYF.

This clonotype has only a few counts. An end of the junction does not agree with germline; a read error may underlie this. The rearrangement links TRBV20-1 to TRBJ2-7, with D maybe TRBD1 (5 bases). In germline, CDR1 is DFQATT, CDR2 SNEGSKA (reference sequence). The CDR3 loop spans 14 amino acids. The CDR3 spells CSARDRRASYEQFF. The CDR3 region has the DNA TGCAGTGCTAGAGATCGCAGGGCCTCCTACGAGCAGTTTTTC.

This clonotype was seen once. This chain uses TRBV6-5 with TRBJ1-1; a weak D match, TRBD1 (5 bases). V gave up 5 bases and J gave up 1 base, with 11 bases separating them. The CDR3 runs 14 residues. Germline CDR1 and CDR2: MNHEY and SVGAGI. The CDR3 coding sequence is TGTGCCAGCAGTGACGGGGCCTCGAACACTGAAGCTTTCTTT. It translates to CASSDGASNTEAFF.

This clonotype was recorded at least ten times. V and J are TRBV11-1 and TRBJ1-3; 8 bases match TRBD1. V lost 4 bases to trimming and J lost 0 bases; unmatched junction nucleotides: 8. Per the germline V gene, CDR1 is SGHAT and CDR2 is FQDESV (reference sequence). The CDR3 extends over 17 amino acids. The CDR3 reads CASSSTTGARSGNTIYF. The CDR3 nucleotides read TGTGCCAGCAGCTCGACGACAGGGGCCCGCTCTGGAAACACCATATATTTT.

V is TRBV19 and J is TRBJ2-1, with a possible D match to TRBD2 (6 bases). The germline CDR1 and CDR2 sequences are LNHDA and SQIVND (reference sequence). V shed 7 bases and J shed 5 bases, with 12 bases lying between them. CDR3 length: 13 amino acids. The CDR3 nucleotides are TGTGCCAGTACCGCGGGGCCCCACAATGAGCAGTTCTTC. Its translation is CASTAGPHNEQFF. The full variable domain, its missing parts supplied by reference TRBV19 and TRBJ2-1, is DGGITQSPKYLFRKEGQNVTLSCEQNLNHDAMYWYRQDPGQGLRLIYYSQIVNDFQKGDIAEGYSVSREKKESFPLTVTSAQKNPTAFYLCASTAGPHNEQFFGPGTRLTVL.

Details on this clonotype: A much larger clone is a single base away; this may be a read error. The V gene is TRBV29-1, the J gene TRBJ1-4, with no clear D. The germline V gene has CDR1 SQVTM and CDR2 ANQGSEA. The CDR3 sequence is 16 residues long. The CDR3 sequence is CSIEEAVGRLNEKLFF. The CDR3 DNA is TGCAGCATTGAAGAAGCCGTGGGCAGATTGAATGAAAAACTGTTTTTT.

As for this clonotype: This CDR3 fails to terminate in the conserved phenylalanine or tryptophan, so it likely reflects a read error. The chain recombines TRBV6-6 with TRBJ2-3; D is ambiguous. This CDR3 region has 13 residues. Looked up from germline, CDR1 is MNHNY and CDR2 is SVGAGI (reference sequence). Here the CDR3 DNA reads TGTGCCAGCATTTACCCTAATCGCGATACGCAGTATCTT. It specifies CASIYPNRDTQYL.

The V gene is TRBV20-1, the J gene TRBJ2-4, with 11 bases matching TRBD2. CDR1 and CDR2 (germline): DFQATT, SNEGSKA (reference sequence). The CDR3 is 18 residues long. J gave up 1 base and V 7 bases, and 15 bases lay outside the gene matches. CDR3 region: CSVTIELAGEFAKNIQYF. Written as DNA, the CDR3 is TGCAGTGTTACGATTGAACTAGCGGGAGAATTTGCCAAAAACATTCAGTACTTC.

Ten or more counts support this clonotype. This rearrangement joins TRBV11-2 to TRBJ2-2; 10 bases align to TRBD1. The germline gives CDR1 SGHAT, CDR2 FQNNGV. V lost 7 bases, J lost 8 bases, and 7 bases stayed unmatched. The CDR3 spans 14 residues. The CDR3 loop reads CASTRDRGLGELFF. The CDR3 DNA sequence: TGTGCCAGCACACGAGACAGGGGGCTAGGGGAGCTGTTTTTT.

The chain recombines TRBV2 with TRBJ2-3; no definite D call. The V gene lost 0 bases and the J gene lost 11 bases, with 15 bases spanning the gap. The CDR3 spans 14 residues. Germline values: CDR1 SNHLY, CDR2 FYNNEI. The CDR3: CASSEAFQWVGQYF. In nucleotides, the CDR3 is TGTGCCAGCAGTGAAGCCTTCCAGTGGGTGGGGCAGTATTTT. Supplemented by reference TRBV2 and TRBJ2-3, the full variable domain reads EPEVTQTPSHQVTQMGQEVILRCVPISNHLYFYWYRQILGQKVEFLVSFYNNEISEKSEIFDDQFSVERPDGSNFTLKIRSTKLEDSAMYFCASSEAFQWVGQYFGPGTRLTVL.

Remarks on this clonotype: The junction and the germline gene differ at one end; a read error may be behind it. The chain combines TRBV7-3 with TRBJ2-1; no reliable D call. This CDR3 has 15 amino acids. Germline V CDR1 and CDR2: SGHTA, FQGTGA. CDR3 coding DNA: TGTGCCAGCAGCAGAGGCTCTAGTTCCTACAATGTGCAGTTCTTC. It translates to CASSRGSSSYNVQFF.

Of note for this clonotype: Germline and junction disagree at one end, which may indicate a read error. The gene calls are TRBV24-1 and TRBJ2-7, with a weak D call TRBD1 (6 bases). Germline CDR1 and CDR2: KGHDR and SFDVKD. The CDR3 has 14 amino acids. The CDR3 reads CATRGPGTYGEQCF. The DNA of the CDR3 is TGTGCCACAAGGGGCCCCGGGACATATGGCGAGCAGTGCTTC.

This clonotype was seen at least ten times. This chain uses TRBV11-3 with TRBJ1-1; TRBD1 is a possible D gene (6 bases). V was clipped by 10 bases and J by 8 bases, with 26 bases between them. Per the germline V gene, CDR1 is SGHNT and CDR2 is YENEEA. The CDR3 loop spans 15 amino acids. In nucleotides, the CDR3 is TGTGCCACAGCCCCGACAGTCGGGGGCCCCGTGGAAGCTTTCTTT. Translated: CATAPTVGGPVEAFF.

Comment on this clonotype: A junction end diverges from the germline sequence, so it may reflect a read error. This chain's CDR3 is CVSSPRLAGPYNEQFF. The CDR3, as DNA: TGTGTCAGCAGTCCCCGACTAGCGGGTCCCTACAATGAGCAGTTCTTC. The chain joins TRBV12-3 or TRBV12-4 to TRBJ2-1; the match to TRBD2 covers 10 bases. The CDR3 contains 16 residues.

Details on this clonotype: At one boundary the junction diverges from the germline segment, which might be a read error. The V call is TRBV10-2, the J call TRBJ2-7; D might be TRBD1 (6 bases). This CDR3 has 12 amino acids. Germline V lookup: CDR1 WSHSY, CDR2 SAAADI. The chain's CDR3 is CANSDPDRQEYF. As DNA, the CDR3 is TGCGCCAACAGTGACCCTGACAGGCAGGAGTACTTC.

With respect to this clonotype: Sequence at one end of the junction differs from germline and may be a read error. V gene TRBV7-8 combines with J gene TRBJ2-6, with 9 bases aligning to TRBD1. Germline V lookup: CDR1 SGHVS, CDR2 FQNEAQ. This CDR3 has 18 residues. The CDR3 here is CASSLGQGKSSGANVLAF. CDR3 sequence (DNA): TGTGCTAGCAGCTTGGGACAGGGCAAAAGCTCTGGGGCCAACGTCCTGGCTTTC.

Remarks on this clonotype: The junction does not match germline at one end; this may be a read error. V gene TRBV11-2 combines with J gene TRBJ2-3; D tentatively reads TRBD1 or TRBD2 (5 bases each). Germline V gene sequence: CDR1 SGHAT, CDR2 FQNNGV. The CDR3 has 15 residues. CDR3 sequence reads: CASRSPGTQGDMQYF. The CDR3 DNA follows: TGTGCCAGCAGATCCCCCGGGACCCAAGGAGATATGCAGTATTTT.

This sequence joins TRBV12-3 or TRBV12-4 and TRBJ1-5, with a weak D call TRBD1 (5 bases). This CDR3 contains 16 residues. Trimming pared 9 bases from V and 1 base from J, leaving 19 bases between. DNA of the CDR3: TGTGCCAGGAGTCCCCTCGGGACGGGAAGCAATCAGCCCCAGCATTTT. This translates into CARSPLGTGSNQPQHF.

Details on this clonotype: A much larger clonotype is one base distant, so this may be a read error. CDR3 DNA: TGCAGTGCTAGAGATCAAGTGTCCCACAGGCACAATGAGCAGTTCTTC. It is translated as CSARDQVSHRHNEQFF. V gene TRBV20-1 combines with J gene TRBJ2-1; D perhaps matches TRBD1 (5 bases). The germline CDR1 and CDR2 sequences are DFQATT and SNEGSKA (reference sequence). Trimming stripped 0 bases from V and 5 bases from J, with 17 bases between. CDR3 length: 16 residues.

With regard to this clonotype: One junction end does not reproduce the germline sequence, and a read error may be involved. The V call is TRBV6-1, the J call TRBJ2-1, with D perhaps TRBD1 or TRBD2 (5 bases each). Germline assignment: CDR1 MNHNS and CDR2 SASEGT. This CDR3 is built from 15 residues. The CDR3 sequence: CASSEFRGIYNEHFF. The CDR3 DNA sequence: TGTGCCAGCAGTGAATTTCGGGGCATCTACAATGAGCACTTCTTC.

This clonotype was recorded only once. Sequence at one end of the junction differs from germline and may be a read error. The chain uses TRBV12-3 or TRBV12-4 and TRBJ2-1; maybe TRBD2 (6 bases). The CDR3 totals 13 residues. CDR3 loop: CASSFDSGVEQFF. In DNA, the CDR3 is TGTGCCAGTAGTTTTGATAGCGGTGTTGAGCAGTTCTTC.

Notes on this clonotype: A much larger clone differs from this one at a single base, so this may be a read error. The chain carries TRBV20-1 and TRBJ1-5; D is unresolved. From germline, CDR1 is DFQATT and CDR2 SNEGSKA (reference sequence). Trimming stripped 7 bases from V and 0 bases from J, with 19 bases between. The CDR3 length is 16 residues. CDR3 nucleotides: TGCAGTGTTCTACCCAGAAACCTGTATAGCAATCAGCCCCAGCATTTT. Residues: CSVLPRNLYSNQPQHF.

The CDR3 DNA sequence: TGTGCCAGCAGCTTGATTGACAGACGTCTGGAGCAGTACTTC. Protein product: CASSLIDRRLEQYF. The chain joins TRBV5-6 to TRBJ2-7; D is perhaps TRBD1 (5 bases). Between the trimmed V and J ends, which lost 1 base and 7 bases, there was a span of 15 bases. CDR1 is SGHDT and CDR2 is YYEEEE in the germline V gene. The CDR3 has 14 amino acids.

This clonotype was picked up one time. At one of its ends the junction is not consistent with the germline gene, which may arise from a read error. The chain is built from TRBV6-5 and TRBJ1-5; D is uncertain. The germline gives CDR1 MNHEY, CDR2 SVGAGI. CDR3 length equals 13 residues. CDR3 DNA: TGTGCCAGCAGATCCGTTTTACATCAGCCACAGCATTTT. Its protein is CASRSVLHQPQHF.

About this clonotype itself: At one of its ends the junction is not consistent with the germline gene, which may arise from a read error. This chain uses TRBV6-6 with TRBJ2-7; a weak D match, TRBD2 (6 bases). The CDR3 sequence is 14 residues long. Germline V gene lookup returns CDR1 MNHNY and CDR2 SVGAGI (reference sequence). DNA for the CDR3: TGTGCCAGCAGTTTGATCGGGACTTCCCACGAGCAGGACTTC. Translated, it gives CASSLIGTSHEQDF.

Ten or more counts support this clonotype. The chain joins TRBV4-2 to TRBJ2-2; D may match TRBD1 or TRBD2 (5 bases each). Germline CDR1 LGHNA, CDR2 YNFKEQ. The ends were cut back, 1 base at V and 10 bases at J, with 10 bases in the middle. This CDR3 is built from 13 residues. The CDR3 region is CASSQVTGAELFF. DNA of the CDR3: TGTGCCAGCAGCCAAGTCACCGGGGCGGAGCTGTTTTTT.